The 25 T cell receptor beta chains below come from one sample, sequenced in a study of shared clonotypes between healthy human individuals. The assay was immunoSEQ multiplex PCR, and TCRdb's table has in-frame clones only and misses some. The table includes around 1.1 million clones, 77% detected once. Sample: memory CD4+ T cells from PBMCs. Sample subset: CD45RA-negative fraction. The receptors were gathered from a man aged 18 to 29 in good health. Some clones in this sample may be carry-over from other donors' samples.

The V gene is TRBV18, the J gene TRBJ2-1; D is possibly TRBD2 (6 bases). Per the germline V gene, CDR1 is KGHSH and CDR2 is LQKENI. Deletions cut 3 bases from V and 9 bases from J, with 15 bases between. This CDR3 is built from 14 residues. The CDR3 is CASSPGWRDGEQFF. DNA of the CDR3: TGTGCCAGCTCACCCGGTTGGAGGGATGGTGAGCAGTTCTTC.

V is TRBV5-6 and J is TRBJ2-3; 9 nucleotides line up with TRBD1. The germline V gene encodes CDR1 SGHDT and CDR2 YYEEEE. The junction had 4 bases not matched to a gene; V was cut back by 2 bases and J by 3 bases. The CDR3 consists of 15 residues. CDR3 sequence reads: CASSFHDRGTDTQYF. In nucleotides, the CDR3 is TGTGCCAGCAGCTTCCATGACAGGGGGACAGATACGCAGTATTTT.

The J gene is TRBJ2-1, the V gene TRBV5-1; 10 positions match TRBD2. This CDR3 region has 15 residues. CDR1 is SGHRS, CDR2 YFSETQ, per germline. Trimming removed 0 bases from V and 9 bases from J; junction bases left unmatched: 6. In DNA, the CDR3 is TGCGCCAGCAGCTTGGAGTTAGCGGGAGGTGCTGAGCAGTTCTTC. Its protein product is CASSLELAGGAEQFF.

V gene TRBV28 combines with J gene TRBJ2-1; D is ambiguous. Deletions cut 3 bases from V and 7 bases from J, with 13 bases between. This CDR3 comprises 14 residues. Germline V CDR1 and CDR2: MDHEN, SYDVKM. The CDR3 loop is CASSLHSPVNEQFF. The CDR3 coding sequence is TGTGCCAGCAGTTTGCACAGCCCCGTGAATGAGCAGTTCTTC.

This chain connects TRBV9 to TRBJ2-5; 10 bases are shared with TRBD2. Germline V gene sequence: CDR1 SGDLS, CDR2 YYNGEE. There are 15 residues in the CDR3. The junction had 7 bases not matched to a gene; V was cut back by 3 bases and J by 5 bases. CDR3 in DNA: TGTGCCAGCAGCGGCGGCGCTAGCGGGAGTGAGACCCAGTACTTC. It specifies CASSGGASGSETQYF.

The chain is built from TRBV4-1 and TRBJ1-4, with a tentative D call TRBD1 (5 bases). CDR3 length: 16 residues. Germline CDR1 reads MGHRA; CDR2 reads YSYEKL. The germline V and J ends were trimmed by 0 bases and 8 bases, with 16 bases remaining between them. CDR3 in DNA: TGCGCCAGCAGCCAAGATGGACGGGGCGGGTTCGAAAAACTGTTTTTT. This gives the protein CASSQDGRGGFEKLFF.

V is TRBV28 and J is TRBJ2-5; D ambiguous. V gave up 3 bases and J gave up 5 bases, with 10 bases separating them. The CDR3 runs 13 residues. Germline CDR1 reads MDHEN; CDR2 reads SYDVKM. DNA of the CDR3: TGTGCCAGCAGTTTGGCCAGTGGGGAGACCCAGTACTTC. This translates into CASSLASGETQYF. The full variable domain, in which reference TRBV28 and TRBJ2-5 provide the parts outside the CDR3, is DVKVTQSSRYLVKRTGEKVFLECVQDMDHENMFWYRQDPGLGLRLIYFSYDVKMKEKGDIPEGYSVSREKKERFSLILESASTNQTSMYLCASSLASGETQYFGPGTRLLVL.

This chain connects TRBV4-1 to TRBJ2-7; D call uncertain. CDR1 is MGHRA and CDR2 is YSYEKL in the germline V gene. The germline V and J ends were trimmed by 1 base and 7 bases, with 20 bases remaining between them. The CDR3 runs to 16 residues. The CDR3 loop reads CASSQVDLISLGEQYF. The CDR3 nucleotides are TGCGCCAGCAGCCAAGTCGACCTGATAAGCCTTGGGGAGCAGTACTTC.

The chain recombines TRBV27 with TRBJ2-7, with D unclear. CDR3 size: 14 residues. With 2 bases removed from V and 7 bases from J, the gap between germline ends came to 15 bases. Germline V gene data show CDR1 as MNHEY and CDR2 as SMNVEV (reference sequence). The CDR3 DNA sequence: TGTGCCAGCAGTTTAATACAGACCTCCGGGGAGCAGTACTTC. Its translation: CASSLIQTSGEQYF.

The chain employs TRBV5-1 and TRBJ1-2; D uncertain. Deletions cut 1 base from V and 2 bases from J, with 9 bases between. Germline CDR1 is SGHRS and CDR2 is YFSETQ. The CDR3 is 14 amino acids. CDR3 in DNA: TGCGCCAGCAGCTTGACCCCAGGAAACTATGGCTACACCTTC. This sequence encodes CASSLTPGNYGYTF.

This clone was counted a few times. The chain recombines TRBV5-1 with TRBJ2-2; 8 bases map to TRBD1. The germline V gene has CDR1 SGHRS and CDR2 YFSETQ. The CDR3 runs 17 residues. J was trimmed by 2 bases and V by 3 bases; bases with no gene match: 9. CDR3 residues: CASSSMEDRVNTGELFF. The DNA for the CDR3 is TGCGCCAGCAGCTCGATGGAGGACAGGGTTAACACCGGGGAGCTGTTTTTT.

The CDR3 DNA reads as TGCGCCAGCAGCTTGGATTGGCGTGCAGAGACCCAGTACTTC. Translated, it gives CASSLDWRAETQYF. The chain employs TRBV5-1 and TRBJ2-5; unclear D gene. The germline V gene has CDR1 SGHRS and CDR2 YFSETQ. The CDR3 contains 14 residues. The germline V and J ends were trimmed by 0 bases and 4 bases, with 10 bases remaining between them. The complete variable domain, with remaining parts taken from reference TRBV5-1 and TRBJ2-5, reads KAGVTQTPRYLIKTRGQQVTLSCSPISGHRSVSWYQQTPGQGLQFLFEYFSETQRNKGNFPGRFSGRQFSNSRSEMNVSTLELGDSALYLCASSLDWRAETQYFGPGTRLLVL.

The gene calls are TRBV7-9 and TRBJ2-5; TRBD2 aligns across 10 bases. The V segment lost 2 bases and the J segment 5 bases; nucleotides outside the gene matches: 11. Germline CDR1 and CDR2: SEHNR and FQNEAQ (reference sequence). CDR3 length: 17 residues. The CDR3 coding sequence is TGTGCCAGCAGCTTACTCGGGGTAGCGGGAGGAGGGGAGACCCAGTACTTC. Translated, it gives CASSLLGVAGGGETQYF.

Of note for this clone: Other DNA sequences in this specimen translate into the identical CDR3. CDR3 sequence (DNA): TGCGCCAGCAGCACGGGGACAGTGAACACTGAAGCTTTCTTT. Translation gives CASSTGTVNTEAFF. V gene TRBV5-1 combines with J gene TRBJ1-1, with 7 nucleotides matching TRBD1. The CDR3 runs to 14 residues. CDR1 and CDR2 from the germline V gene are SGHRS and YFSETQ. J gave up 0 bases and V 4 bases, and 3 bases lay outside the gene matches.

At least ten counts were recorded for this clone. This chain joins TRBV9 and TRBJ2-7; 7 nucleotides line up with TRBD2. The germline gives CDR1 SGDLS, CDR2 YYNGEE. This CDR3 region has 11 residues. The J segment lost 7 bases and the V segment lost 4 bases, leaving 2 bases of the junction unmatched. The CDR3 protein is CASSPGGEQYF. The CDR3 DNA follows: TGTGCCAGCAGCCCCGGGGGGGAGCAGTACTTC.

This sequence joins TRBV11-3 and TRBJ1-2; no clear D. V lost 2 bases to trimming and J lost 7 bases, with 11 bases between them. Looked up from germline, CDR1 is SGHNT and CDR2 is YENEEA. The CDR3 is 13 amino acids. CDR3 protein: CASSLHSGGGYTF. The CDR3 region has the DNA TGTGCCAGCAGCTTACACTCCGGAGGTGGCTACACCTTC.

The genes are TRBV18 and TRBJ2-1; 12 bases are a match to TRBD2. Germline lookup yields CDR1 KGHSH and CDR2 LQKENI. CDR3 length equals 15 residues. V gave up 3 bases and J gave up 12 bases; unmatched junction bases: 9. CDR3 in DNA: TGTGCCAGCTCACCGCGACTAGCGGGAGATGTAGTGCAGTTCTTC. It is translated as CASSPRLAGDVVQFF.

This clone has more than one count but fewer than ten. Other DNA sequences in this sample translate to the same CDR3. The rearrangement uses TRBV19 and TRBJ1-1, with D possibly TRBD1 on 6 matching bases. CDR3 size: 14 residues. V was clipped by 3 bases and J by 1 base, with 9 bases between them. CDR1 and CDR2 from the germline V gene are LNHDA and SQIVND (reference sequence). CDR3 nucleotide sequence: TGTGCCAGTAGTATCAGGGGTGAGAACACTGAAGCTTTCTTT. Its translation is CASSIRGENTEAFF.

The chain employs TRBV27 and TRBJ1-1; D gene ambiguous. The CDR3 has 13 residues. The V end was cut by 6 bases, the J end by 1 base, with 9 bases between. Germline assignment: CDR1 MNHEY and CDR2 SMNVEV (reference sequence). CDR3 sequence reads: CASRAWENTEAFF. Written as DNA, the CDR3 is TGTGCCAGCAGGGCCTGGGAGAACACTGAAGCTTTCTTT.

The chain employs TRBV7-9 and TRBJ2-1, with TRBD2 matching over 7 bases. Germline V gives CDR1 SEHNR, CDR2 FQNEAQ (reference sequence). J was trimmed by 5 bases and V by 5 bases; bases with no gene match: 12. The CDR3 loop spans 16 amino acids. CDR3: CASSPWAGGRNNEQFF. As DNA, the CDR3 is TGTGCCAGCAGCCCGTGGGCCGGCGGGAGAAACAATGAGCAGTTCTTC.

The CDR3 here is CASSPPGKTSNQPQHF. CDR3 nucleotides: TGTGCCAGCTCACCACCGGGGAAGACGAGCAATCAGCCCCAGCATTTT. The genes are TRBV18 and TRBJ1-5; no clear D. The CDR3 is made up of 16 amino acids. Trimming cost V 0 bases and J 1 base, with 10 bases left between them. CDR1 and CDR2 from the germline V gene are KGHSH and LQKENI.

This chain uses TRBV11-2 with TRBJ2-7, with 7 bases identical to TRBD2. The V segment lost 1 base and the J segment 7 bases; nucleotides outside the gene matches: 13. The germline V gene encodes CDR1 SGHAT and CDR2 FQNNGV. CDR3 size: 16 residues. The CDR3 region has the DNA TGTGCCAGCAGCTTAGGGGTGGGCAGAGGGGAGGGAGAGCAGTACTTC. Translated: CASSLGVGRGEGEQYF. Full variable domain (remainder filled in from reference TRBV11-2 and TRBJ2-7): EAGVAQSPRYKIIEKRQSVAFWCNPISGHATLYWYQQILGQGPKLLIQFQNNGVVDDSQLPKDRFSAERLKGVDSTLKIQPAKLEDSAVYLCASSLGVGRGEGEQYFGPGTRLTVT.

This chain joins TRBV5-1 and TRBJ2-3, with D perhaps TRBD1 (5 bases). The CDR3 is 16 amino acids. Trimming left V 2 bases short and J 2 bases short, with 15 bases between. Germline-derived CDR1 and CDR2 are SGHRS and YFSETQ. The DNA for the CDR3 is TGCGCCAGCAGCTTTACCTTTAGACAGAACACAGATACGCAGTATTTT. Its protein is CASSFTFRQNTDTQYF.

V and J are TRBV11-2 and TRBJ2-1, with TRBD2 matching over 14 bases. Losses at the gene ends were 1 base for V and 8 bases for J; bases not matched to a gene: 10. The germline CDR1 and CDR2 sequences are SGHAT and FQNNGV. The CDR3 covers 18 residues. In DNA, the CDR3 is TGTGCCAGCAGCTTAGTTCGGACTAGCGGGAGGAATGACTATGAGCAGTTCTTC. It codes for CASSLVRTSGRNDYEQFF.

V and J are TRBV5-1 and TRBJ1-5; the D is unclear. Trimming removed 4 bases from V and 3 bases from J, with 14 bases in between. This CDR3 is built from 15 residues. The germline gives CDR1 SGHRS, CDR2 YFSETQ. The CDR3 DNA reads as TGCGCCAGCAGCCTGGGCTCCCAGCCCAATCAGCCCCAGCATTTT. As protein: CASSLGSQPNQPQHF.